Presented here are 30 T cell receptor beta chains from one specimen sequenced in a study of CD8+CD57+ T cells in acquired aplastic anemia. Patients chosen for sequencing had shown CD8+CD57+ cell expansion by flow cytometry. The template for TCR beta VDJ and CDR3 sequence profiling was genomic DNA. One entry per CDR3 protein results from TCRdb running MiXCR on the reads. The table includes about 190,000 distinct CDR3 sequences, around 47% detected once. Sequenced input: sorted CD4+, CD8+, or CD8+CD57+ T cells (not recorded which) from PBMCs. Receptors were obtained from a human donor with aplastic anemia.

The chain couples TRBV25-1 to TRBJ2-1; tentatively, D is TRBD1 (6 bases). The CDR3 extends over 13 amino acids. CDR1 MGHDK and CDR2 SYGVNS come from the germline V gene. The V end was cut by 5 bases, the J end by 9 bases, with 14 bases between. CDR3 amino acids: CASSSLTGIEQFF. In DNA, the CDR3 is TGTGCCAGCAGTTCCCTCACAGGGATTGAGCAGTTCTTC.

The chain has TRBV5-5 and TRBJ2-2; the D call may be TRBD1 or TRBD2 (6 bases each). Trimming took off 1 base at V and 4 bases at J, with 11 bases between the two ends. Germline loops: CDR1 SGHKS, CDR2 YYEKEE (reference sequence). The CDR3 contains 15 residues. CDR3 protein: CASSLRGDITGELFF. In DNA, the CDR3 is TGTGCCAGCAGCTTGAGGGGGGATATCACCGGGGAGCTGTTTTTT. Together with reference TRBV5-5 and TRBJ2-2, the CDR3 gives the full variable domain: DAGVTQSPTHLIKTRGQQVTLRCSPISGHKSVSWYQQVLGQGPQFIFQYYEKEERGRGNFPDRFSARQFPNYSSELNVNALLLGDSALYLCASSLRGDITGELFFGEGSRLTVL.

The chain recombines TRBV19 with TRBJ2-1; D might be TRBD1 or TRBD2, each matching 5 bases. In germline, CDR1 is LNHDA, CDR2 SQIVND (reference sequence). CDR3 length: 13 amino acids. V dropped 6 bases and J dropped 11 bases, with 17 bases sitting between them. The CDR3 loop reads CASSNTPREKQFF. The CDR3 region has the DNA TGTGCCAGTAGCAACACCCCCAGGGAGAAGCAGTTCTTC.

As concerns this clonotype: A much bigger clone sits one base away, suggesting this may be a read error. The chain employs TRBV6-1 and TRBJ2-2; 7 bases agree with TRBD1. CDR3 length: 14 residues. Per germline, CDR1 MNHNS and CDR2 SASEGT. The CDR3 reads CASQSGQILGELSF. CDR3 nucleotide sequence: TGTGCCAGCCAATCGGGACAGATCCTGGGGGAGCTGTCTTTT.

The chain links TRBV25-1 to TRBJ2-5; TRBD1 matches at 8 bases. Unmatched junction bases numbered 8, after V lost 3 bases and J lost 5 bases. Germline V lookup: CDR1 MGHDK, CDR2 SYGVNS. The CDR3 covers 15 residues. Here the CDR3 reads CASSDETGEKETQYF. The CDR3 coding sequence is TGTGCCAGCAGTGATGAGACAGGGGAGAAGGAGACCCAGTACTTC.

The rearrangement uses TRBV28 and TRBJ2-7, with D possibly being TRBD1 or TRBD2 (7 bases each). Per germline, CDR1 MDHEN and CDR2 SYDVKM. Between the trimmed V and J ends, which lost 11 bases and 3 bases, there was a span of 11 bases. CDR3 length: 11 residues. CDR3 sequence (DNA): TGTGCCCTCAGGGGGGGCTACGAGCAGTACTTC. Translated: CALRGGYEQYF.

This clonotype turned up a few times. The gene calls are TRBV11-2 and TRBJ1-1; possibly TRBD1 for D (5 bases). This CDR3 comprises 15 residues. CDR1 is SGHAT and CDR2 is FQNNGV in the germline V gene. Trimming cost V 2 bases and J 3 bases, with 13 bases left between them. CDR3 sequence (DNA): TGTGCCAGCAGCTTATCTGGTCGGGGGGACACTGAAGCTTTCTTT. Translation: CASSLSGRGDTEAFF.

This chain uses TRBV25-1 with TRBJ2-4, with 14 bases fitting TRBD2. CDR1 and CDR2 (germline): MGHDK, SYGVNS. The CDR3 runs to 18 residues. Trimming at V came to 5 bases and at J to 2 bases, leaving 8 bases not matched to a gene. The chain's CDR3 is CASSSQTSGGATKNIQYF. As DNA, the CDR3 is TGTGCCAGCAGTTCCCAGACTAGCGGGGGGGCAACCAAAAACATTCAGTACTTC.

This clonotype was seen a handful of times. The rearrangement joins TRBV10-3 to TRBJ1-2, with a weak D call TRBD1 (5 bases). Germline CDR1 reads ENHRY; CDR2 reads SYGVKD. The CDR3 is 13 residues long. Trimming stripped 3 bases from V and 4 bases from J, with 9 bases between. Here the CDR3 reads CAISDATVYGYTF. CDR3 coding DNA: TGTGCCATCAGTGATGCGACAGTCTATGGCTACACCTTC.

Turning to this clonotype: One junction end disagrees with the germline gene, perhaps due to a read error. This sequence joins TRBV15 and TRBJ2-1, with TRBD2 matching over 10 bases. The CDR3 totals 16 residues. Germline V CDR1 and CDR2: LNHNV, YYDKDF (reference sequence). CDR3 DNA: TGTGCCACAAGCAGAGAAGCGGGAGGGCCAAGAAATGAGCAGTTCTTC. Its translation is CATSREAGGPRNEQFF.

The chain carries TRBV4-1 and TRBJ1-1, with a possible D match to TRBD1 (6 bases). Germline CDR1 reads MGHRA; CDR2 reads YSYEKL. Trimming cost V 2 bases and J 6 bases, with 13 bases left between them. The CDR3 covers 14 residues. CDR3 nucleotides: TGCGCCAGCAGCCAAATAGGGGGTACCCCTGAAGCTTTCTTT. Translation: CASSQIGGTPEAFF.

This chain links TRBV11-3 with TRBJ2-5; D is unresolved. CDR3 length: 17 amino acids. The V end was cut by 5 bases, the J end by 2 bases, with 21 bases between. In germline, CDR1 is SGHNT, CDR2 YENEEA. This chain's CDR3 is CASSPSFGLLLQETQYF. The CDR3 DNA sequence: TGTGCCAGCAGCCCCTCCTTCGGGCTTCTACTGCAAGAGACCCAGTACTTC.

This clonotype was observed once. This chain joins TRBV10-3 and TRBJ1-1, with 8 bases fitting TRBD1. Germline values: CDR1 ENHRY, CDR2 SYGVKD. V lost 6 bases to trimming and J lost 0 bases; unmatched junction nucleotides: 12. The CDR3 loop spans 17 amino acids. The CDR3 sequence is CAISLTRQGYMNTEAFF. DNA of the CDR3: TGTGCCATCAGCCTCACCAGACAGGGGTACATGAACACTGAAGCTTTCTTT.

The CDR3 DNA reads as TGTGCCAGCAGCTTACAGGCAGGAGAGTACGAGCAGTACTTC. Translating gives CASSLQAGEYEQYF. The V gene is TRBV7-2, the J gene TRBJ2-7; D is uncertain. Trimming left V 2 bases short and J 4 bases short, with 12 bases between. This CDR3 is built from 14 residues. CDR1 is SGHTA and CDR2 is FQGNSA in the germline V gene.

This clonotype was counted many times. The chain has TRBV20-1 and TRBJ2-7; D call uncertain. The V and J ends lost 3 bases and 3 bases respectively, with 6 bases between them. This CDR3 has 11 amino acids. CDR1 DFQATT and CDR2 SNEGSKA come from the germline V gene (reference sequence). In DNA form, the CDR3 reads TGCAGTGCTAGTAGTCGCTACGAGCAGTACTTC. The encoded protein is CSASSRYEQYF.

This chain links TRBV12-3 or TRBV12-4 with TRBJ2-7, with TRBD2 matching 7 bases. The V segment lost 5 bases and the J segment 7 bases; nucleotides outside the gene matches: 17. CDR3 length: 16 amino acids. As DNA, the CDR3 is TGTGCCAGCAGTCCCCGGTCCTGGGAGGCCGGGGGGGAGCAGTACTTC. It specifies CASSPRSWEAGGEQYF.

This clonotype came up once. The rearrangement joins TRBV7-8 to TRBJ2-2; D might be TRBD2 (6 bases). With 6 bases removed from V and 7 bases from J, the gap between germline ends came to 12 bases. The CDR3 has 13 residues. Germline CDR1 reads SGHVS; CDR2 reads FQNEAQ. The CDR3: CASSGGVDGELFF. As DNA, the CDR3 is TGTGCCAGCAGTGGAGGGGTGGACGGGGAGCTGTTTTTT.

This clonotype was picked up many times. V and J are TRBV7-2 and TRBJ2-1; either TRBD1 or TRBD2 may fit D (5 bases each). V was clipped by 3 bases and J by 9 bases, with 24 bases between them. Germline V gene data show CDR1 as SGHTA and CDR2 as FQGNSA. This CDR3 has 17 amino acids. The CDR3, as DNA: TGTGCCAGCAGCTTTTCATCGGGGCGGTCCCCGACTGTTGAGCAGTTCTTC. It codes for CASSFSSGRSPTVEQFF.

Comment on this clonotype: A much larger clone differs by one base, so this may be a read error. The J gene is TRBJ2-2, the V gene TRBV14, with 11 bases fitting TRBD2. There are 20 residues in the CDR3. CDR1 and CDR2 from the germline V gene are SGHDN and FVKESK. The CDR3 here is CAGSQINRQTSGTNTGELFF. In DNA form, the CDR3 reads TGTGCCGGCAGCCAAATTAACAGACAGACTAGCGGGACGAACACCGGGGAGCTGTTTTTT.

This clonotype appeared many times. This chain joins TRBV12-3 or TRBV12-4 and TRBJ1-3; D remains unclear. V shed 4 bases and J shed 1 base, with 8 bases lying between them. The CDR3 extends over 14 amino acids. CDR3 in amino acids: CASSWLGSGNTIYF. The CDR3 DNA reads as TGTGCCAGCAGTTGGTTAGGGTCTGGAAACACCATATATTTT.

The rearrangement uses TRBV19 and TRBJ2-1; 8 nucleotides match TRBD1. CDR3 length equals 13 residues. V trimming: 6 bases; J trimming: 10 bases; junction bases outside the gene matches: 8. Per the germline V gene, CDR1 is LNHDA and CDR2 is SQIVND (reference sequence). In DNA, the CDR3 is TGTGCCAGTAGCTCCGGACAGGGTTTGGAGCAGTTCTTC. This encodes CASSSGQGLEQFF. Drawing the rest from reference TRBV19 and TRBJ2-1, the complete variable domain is DGGITQSPKYLFRKEGQNVTLSCEQNLNHDAMYWYRQDPGQGLRLIYYSQIVNDFQKGDIAEGYSVSREKKESFPLTVTSAQKNPTAFYLCASSSGQGLEQFFGPGTRLTVL.

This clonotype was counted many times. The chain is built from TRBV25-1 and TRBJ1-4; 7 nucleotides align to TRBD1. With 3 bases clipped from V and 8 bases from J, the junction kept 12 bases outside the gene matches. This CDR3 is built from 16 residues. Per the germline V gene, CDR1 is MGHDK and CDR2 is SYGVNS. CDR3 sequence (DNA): TGTGCCAGCAGTGAGAACAGGGGCCGAGGAGGGGAAAAACTGTTTTTT. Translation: CASSENRGRGGEKLFF.

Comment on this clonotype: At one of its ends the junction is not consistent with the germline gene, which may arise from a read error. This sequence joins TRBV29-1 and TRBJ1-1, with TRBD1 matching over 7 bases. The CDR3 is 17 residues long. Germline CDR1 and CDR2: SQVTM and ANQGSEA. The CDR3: CAWSSPLGVGGGTEAFF. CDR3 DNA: TGTGCCTGGAGTAGCCCTTTGGGCGTAGGGGGCGGGACTGAAGCTTTCTTT.

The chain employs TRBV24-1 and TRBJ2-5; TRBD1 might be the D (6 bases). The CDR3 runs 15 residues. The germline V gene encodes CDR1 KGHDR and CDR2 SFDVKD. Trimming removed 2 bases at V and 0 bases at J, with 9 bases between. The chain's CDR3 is CATSDSRTDQETQYF. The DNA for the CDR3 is TGTGCCACCAGTGATTCTAGGACAGACCAAGAGACCCAGTACTTC.

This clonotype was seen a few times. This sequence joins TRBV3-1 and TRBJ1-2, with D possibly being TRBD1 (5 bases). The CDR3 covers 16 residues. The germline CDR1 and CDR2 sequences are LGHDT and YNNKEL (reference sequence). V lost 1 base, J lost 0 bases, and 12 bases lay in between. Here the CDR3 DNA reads TGTGCCAGCAGCCAAGTGAAGGGACGGACTAACTATGGCTACACCTTC. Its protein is CASSQVKGRTNYGYTF.

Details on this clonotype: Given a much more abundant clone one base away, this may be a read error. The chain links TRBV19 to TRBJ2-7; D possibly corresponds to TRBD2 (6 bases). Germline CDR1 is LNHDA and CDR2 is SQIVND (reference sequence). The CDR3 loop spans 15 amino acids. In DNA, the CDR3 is TGTGCCAGTAGTTCGAGACTAGAAGCATCCTACGACCAGTACTTC. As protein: CASSSRLEASYDQYF.

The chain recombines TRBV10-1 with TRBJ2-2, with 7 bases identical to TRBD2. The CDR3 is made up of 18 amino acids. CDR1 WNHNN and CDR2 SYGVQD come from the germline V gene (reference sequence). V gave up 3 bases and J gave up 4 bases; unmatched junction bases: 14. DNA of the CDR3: TGCGCCAGCAGTGATTGGGGAGGGAGTACCCCCAGCACCGGGGAGCTGTTTTTT. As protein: CASSDWGGSTPSTGELFF.

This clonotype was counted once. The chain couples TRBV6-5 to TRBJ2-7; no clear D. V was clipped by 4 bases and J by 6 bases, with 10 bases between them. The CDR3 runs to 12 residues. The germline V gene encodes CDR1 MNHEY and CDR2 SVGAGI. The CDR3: CASSFEVSEQYF. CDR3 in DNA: TGTGCCAGCAGTTTTGAAGTTAGCGAGCAGTACTTC.

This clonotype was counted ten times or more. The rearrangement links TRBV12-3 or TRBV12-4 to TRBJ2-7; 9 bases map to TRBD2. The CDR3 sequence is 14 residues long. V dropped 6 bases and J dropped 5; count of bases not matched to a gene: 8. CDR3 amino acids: CASSPGLATHEQYF. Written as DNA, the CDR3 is TGTGCCAGCAGCCCGGGACTAGCTACCCACGAGCAGTACTTC.

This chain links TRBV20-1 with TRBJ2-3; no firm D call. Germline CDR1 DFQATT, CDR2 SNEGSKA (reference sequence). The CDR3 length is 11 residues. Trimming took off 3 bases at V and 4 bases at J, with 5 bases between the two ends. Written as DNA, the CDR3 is TGCAGTGCTAGCCTCTCAGATACGCAGTATTTT. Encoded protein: CSASLSDTQYF.